The 9 T cell receptor beta chains given below trace back to one sample, sequenced in a study of CD8 T cells in ankylosing spondylitis (dated 2017 in TCRdb). Receptors were amplified or captured by 5' RACE. Instrument used: Illumina HiSeq 2500. TCRdb trimmed public reads at Q25 via fastp, called clones via MiXCR and kept in-frame beta chains. Under each unique CDR3 protein, matching rows form one entry showing the most common genes and DNA. The sample yields some 130,000 distinct CDR3 sequences; 7% to 10% were counted once. 7.3% of the sample belongs to the ten largest clones. Sequencing was done on a sample of synovial fluid, either unsorted or a sorted T cell fraction (not recorded which). Receptor source: a male donor with ankylosing spondylitis.

This clonotype was counted ten times or more. J is TRBJ2-3 and V is TRBV9, with a possible D match to TRBD1 (6 bases). Germline assignment: CDR1 SGDLS and CDR2 YYNGEE. This CDR3 has 14 amino acids. V dropped 3 bases and J dropped 1 base, with 9 bases sitting between them. The CDR3 sequence is CASSARTGTDTQYF. CDR3 nucleotides: TGTGCCAGCAGCGCCCGGACAGGCACAGATACGCAGTATTTT.

In this sample, this clonotype turned up many times. DNA of the CDR3: TGCGCCAGCAGCCCTGAGCCTGGTGTGAAGACCCAGTACTTC. This gives the protein CASSPEPGVKTQYF. V is TRBV5-1 and J is TRBJ2-5, with D uncertain. The V end lost 4 bases, the J end lost 6 bases, and 16 bases lay between the germline ends. The CDR3 has 14 amino acids. Looked up from germline, CDR1 is SGHRS and CDR2 is YFSETQ.

This clonotype has just a few counts. The gene calls are TRBV14 and TRBJ2-4; no clear D gene. The CDR3 loop spans 14 amino acids. Germline V gene data show CDR1 as SGHDN and CDR2 as FVKESK. Trimming pared 3 bases from V and 6 bases from J, leaving 12 bases between. CDR3 sequence: CASSQGGSGNIQYF. DNA for the CDR3: TGTGCCAGCAGCCAGGGCGGCTCGGGAAACATTCAGTACTTC.

The chain employs TRBV20-1 and TRBJ1-2; no definite D call. The CDR3 spans 16 residues. Per germline, CDR1 DFQATT and CDR2 SNEGSKA (reference sequence). The ends were cut back, 1 base at V and 1 base at J, with 16 bases in the middle. CDR3 protein: CSARGPSGGSNYGYTF. For the CDR3, the DNA is TGCAGTGCTAGAGGGCCGTCGGGCGGAAGTAACTATGGCTACACCTTC.

This clonotype was detected ten times or more. The V and J genes are TRBV3-1 and TRBJ1-1; 7 nucleotides align to TRBD1. The CDR3 contains 13 residues. With V trimmed by 8 bases and J by 7 bases, 10 bases remained unmatched. Germline-derived CDR1 and CDR2 are LGHDT and YNNKEL (reference sequence). CDR3 DNA: TGTGCCAGCCTTGGGCCAGGGGGTAGTGAAGCTTTCTTT. Its translation is CASLGPGGSEAFF.

The CDR3 DNA follows: TGCAGTGCTAGAGATCAGGGTAGTCAGCCCCAGCATTTT. Its translation: CSARDQGSQPQHF. The rearrangement uses TRBV20-1 and TRBJ1-5, with a tentative D call TRBD1 (5 bases). This CDR3 region has 13 residues. CDR1 and CDR2 from the germline V gene are DFQATT and SNEGSKA (reference sequence). V was cut by 0 bases and J by 6 bases, with 9 bases left in between.

There are many counts of this clonotype. The chain couples TRBV2 to TRBJ2-1; weak D call: TRBD1 (5 bases). This CDR3 has 13 amino acids. Deletions cut 7 bases from V and 10 bases from J, with 17 bases between. Germline values: CDR1 SNHLY, CDR2 FYNNEI. The DNA of the CDR3 is TGTGCCAGCACCGGGTTCGGATACAGGGAGCAGTTCTTC. It codes for CASTGFGYREQFF.

This clonotype was detected ten times or more. Here the CDR3 reads CASSPLSIQQGWANVLTF. The CDR3 nucleotides are TGTGCCAGCTCACCACTCTCAATTCAACAGGGGTGGGCCAACGTCCTGACTTTC. The rearrangement joins TRBV18 to TRBJ2-6, with 7 bases that match TRBD1. Germline assignment: CDR1 KGHSH and CDR2 LQKENI. This CDR3 contains 18 residues. V lost 1 base and J lost 5; bases outside the gene matches: 11.

This clonotype came up a few times. The gene calls are TRBV7-2 and TRBJ2-5; 15 bases align to TRBD2. After removal of 4 bases from V and 5 bases from J, the junction contained 8 bases not matched to a gene. Germline V gives CDR1 SGHTA, CDR2 FQGNSA. The CDR3 runs 17 residues. The CDR3 sequence: CASSYGTSGGLSETQYF. DNA for the CDR3: TGTGCCAGCAGCTATGGGACTAGCGGGGGGCTCAGTGAGACCCAGTACTTC.